Listed here are 29 T cell receptor beta chains from one sample, sequenced in a study of OX40 agonist ivuxolimab in advanced cancers. Clones were sequenced by immunoSEQ multiplex PCR, and TCRdb holds only the in-frame ones, with some missing. The sample gives some 60,000 clones, around 90% of which show up once; approximately 16% is in the top ten. The starting material was CD4+ or CD8+ T cells sorted from blood, obtained in a trial of the OX40 agonist ivuxolimab. Source of these receptors: an adult with an advanced solid tumor such as melanoma, head and neck, liver or kidney cancer.

The chain couples TRBV28 to TRBJ2-2; the D gene could be TRBD1 or TRBD2 (5 bases each). Trimming took 3 bases from V and 0 from J, leaving 11 bases between them. The CDR3 is made up of 16 amino acids. The germline V gene has CDR1 MDHEN and CDR2 SYDVKM. The CDR3 sequence: CASSFFGASNTGELFF. The CDR3 DNA follows: TGTGCCAGCAGTTTTTTCGGGGCCTCGAACACCGGGGAGCTGTTTTTT.

The rearrangement joins TRBV7-3 to TRBJ2-3, with D maybe TRBD1 (5 bases). The V gene's germline CDR1 is SGHTA and CDR2 FQGTGA. The CDR3 spans 15 residues. V lost 5 bases, J lost 0 bases, and 12 bases lay in between. CDR3 region: CASSPTPGSTDTQYF. The CDR3 DNA sequence: TGTGCCAGCAGCCCCACCCCAGGGAGCACAGATACGCAGTATTTT. Looking up the rest from reference TRBV7-3 and TRBJ2-3 gives the full variable domain: GAGVSQTPSNKVTEKGKYVELRCDPISGHTALYWYRQSLGQGPEFLIYFQGTGAADDSGLPNDRFFAVRPEGSVSTLKIQRTERGDSAVYLCASSPTPGSTDTQYFGPGTRLTVL.

The chain uses TRBV6-1 and TRBJ1-5; D is unclear. Germline V CDR1 and CDR2: MNHNS, SASEGT. Between the trimmed V and J ends, which lost 2 bases and 4 bases, there was a span of 9 bases. The CDR3 runs 14 residues. The CDR3 is CASSEPRENQPQHF. Written as DNA, the CDR3 is TGTGCCAGCAGTGAACCTCGGGAGAATCAGCCCCAGCATTTT.

This clone has just one count. V and J are TRBV9 and TRBJ2-4; perhaps TRBD2 as D (6 bases). The CDR3 extends over 15 amino acids. Between the trimmed V and J ends, which lost 4 bases and 2 bases, there was a span of 13 bases. Germline V gene data show CDR1 as SGDLS and CDR2 as YYNGEE. The CDR3 DNA is TGTGCCAGCAGCCCGGGGGTCGGGACCAAAAACATTCAGTACTTC. The encoded protein is CASSPGVGTKNIQYF.

CDR3 bases: TGTGCCAGCTCACCGTCGCGGGGACAGGACTCCTACGAGCAGTACTTC. It encodes CASSPSRGQDSYEQYF. This chain connects TRBV18 to TRBJ2-7; 8 bases line up with TRBD1. CDR1 KGHSH and CDR2 LQKENI come from the germline V gene. This CDR3 spans 16 amino acids. The V gene end was trimmed by 3 bases and the J gene end by 0 bases; junction bases not matched to a gene: 7.

The chain joins TRBV4-2 to TRBJ2-7, with D unresolved. V dropped 1 base and J dropped 3 bases, with 13 bases sitting between them. This CDR3 is 15 amino acids long. Germline V gene data show CDR1 as LGHNA and CDR2 as YNFKEQ. The CDR3 region is CASSQVAVSDYEQYF. The CDR3 DNA is TGTGCCAGCAGCCAAGTCGCCGTATCGGACTACGAGCAGTACTTC.

This chain joins TRBV7-9 and TRBJ2-7, with D maybe TRBD1 (6 bases). From germline, CDR1 is SEHNR and CDR2 FQNEAQ (reference sequence). CDR3 length: 13 residues. The V end was cut by 3 bases, the J end by 3 bases, with 9 bases between. Written as DNA, the CDR3 is TGTGCCAGCAGCTTTCAGGGGATCTACGAGCAGTACTTC. It is translated as CASSFQGIYEQYF.

This chain joins TRBV5-4 and TRBJ2-7; 7 positions match TRBD1. V trimming: 0 bases; J trimming: 6 bases; junction bases outside the gene matches: 6. The CDR3 runs 14 residues. Germline assignment: CDR1 SGHNT and CDR2 YYREEE (reference sequence). The DNA of the CDR3 is TGTGCCAGCAGCTTGGAGTACAGGGGTACCGAGCAGTACTTC. Its translation: CASSLEYRGTEQYF.

The V and J genes are TRBV19 and TRBJ2-7; no clear D gene. The germline V gene encodes CDR1 LNHDA and CDR2 SQIVND (reference sequence). The ends were cut back, 3 bases at V and 1 base at J, with 7 bases in the middle. The CDR3 extends over 13 amino acids. CDR3 region: CASSIADSYEQYF. In DNA, the CDR3 is TGTGCCAGTAGTATCGCGGATTCCTACGAGCAGTACTTC.

This rearrangement joins TRBV7-8 to TRBJ1-6, with TRBD1 matching over 7 bases. The CDR3 has 15 residues. V lost 5 bases and J lost 7; bases outside the gene matches: 8. Germline CDR1 and CDR2: SGHVS and FQNEAQ. The CDR3 protein is CASSKPGQKNSPLHF. As DNA, the CDR3 is TGTGCCAGCAGCAAACCGGGACAGAAGAATTCACCCCTCCACTTT.

V gene TRBV5-1 combines with J gene TRBJ2-3; TRBD2 matches 7 bases. V lost 0 bases to trimming and J lost 5 bases; unmatched junction nucleotides: 6. Germline values: CDR1 SGHRS, CDR2 YFSETQ. The length of the CDR3 is 15 residues. CDR3 coding DNA: TGCGCCAGCAGCTTGGCCGGCGGGAGTATAGATACGCAGTATTTT. This gives the protein CASSLAGGSIDTQYF.

CDR3 loop: CASSVVSSGRHEQYF. For the CDR3, the DNA is TGTGCCAGCAGCGTAGTTAGTAGCGGGAGACACGAGCAGTACTTC. This chain uses TRBV9 with TRBJ2-7; TRBD2 aligns across 9 bases. CDR1 and CDR2 (germline): SGDLS, YYNGEE. This CDR3 has 15 residues. The junction had 6 bases not matched to a gene; V was cut back by 0 bases and J by 5 bases.

J is TRBJ1-5 and V is TRBV18; 10 nucleotides align to TRBD1. Trimming took 2 bases from V and 2 from J; bases not matched to a gene: 3. The CDR3 runs 16 residues. CDR1 is KGHSH, CDR2 LQKENI, per germline. The CDR3 spells CASSPGTGAGNQPQHF. The CDR3 bases are TGTGCCAGCTCACCAGGGACAGGGGCCGGCAATCAGCCCCAGCATTTT.

The chain employs TRBV27 and TRBJ2-1; D is unclear. Germline assignment: CDR1 MNHEY and CDR2 SMNVEV (reference sequence). This CDR3 spans 15 amino acids. V was cut by 8 bases and J by 2 bases, with 16 bases left in between. The CDR3 DNA reads TGTGCCAGCCCAGTTTGTGGCAGAACCTACAATGAGCAGTTCTTC. This sequence encodes CASPVCGRTYNEQFF.

The chain couples TRBV5-1 to TRBJ2-3; a possible D gene is TRBD2 (5 bases). CDR3 size: 12 residues. V was cut by 3 bases and J by 6 bases, with 8 bases left in between. In germline, CDR1 is SGHRS, CDR2 YFSETQ. In DNA form, the CDR3 reads TGCGCCAGCAGCTCGGGGAGTGATACGCAGTATTTT. It codes for CASSSGSDTQYF.

The J gene is TRBJ2-3, the V gene TRBV6-5; 9 positions agree with TRBD1. This CDR3 region has 14 residues. Per germline, CDR1 MNHEY and CDR2 SVGAGI. Losses at the gene ends were 6 bases for V and 3 bases for J; bases not matched to a gene: 4. The CDR3 reads CASRKGTGTDTQYF. The CDR3, as DNA: TGTGCCAGCAGAAAAGGGACAGGGACAGATACGCAGTATTTT.

The genes are TRBV28 and TRBJ1-1; D call uncertain. From germline, CDR1 is MDHEN and CDR2 SYDVKM. CDR3 size: 15 residues. Trimming removed 8 bases at V and 6 bases at J, with 22 bases between. DNA for the CDR3: TGTGCCAGCGGGCGACGGGGAGGGAGGAGCGCTGAAGCTTTCTTT. Translating gives CASGRRGGRSAEAFF.

The J gene is TRBJ1-1, the V gene TRBV4-2, with TRBD1 identical over 7 bases. Germline V gene sequence: CDR1 LGHNA, CDR2 YNFKEQ. CDR3 length: 15 residues. With 4 bases clipped from V and 0 bases from J, the junction kept 5 bases outside the gene matches. The CDR3 spells CASSPSTGMNTEAFF. CDR3 DNA sequence: TGTGCCAGCAGCCCGTCGACAGGGATGAACACTGAAGCTTTCTTT.

This clone occurred a few times. The chain recombines TRBV15 with TRBJ2-7; no reliable D call. The CDR3 runs to 13 residues. Germline V gene sequence: CDR1 LNHNV, CDR2 YYDKDF (reference sequence). V was clipped by 4 bases and J by 2 bases, with 9 bases between them. The CDR3: CATSKDQTYEQYF. CDR3 DNA: TGTGCCACCAGCAAGGACCAGACCTACGAGCAGTACTTC.

The V gene is TRBV27, the J gene TRBJ1-1, with D possibly being TRBD1 (5 bases). Trimming left V 5 bases short and J 0 bases short, with 13 bases between. In germline, CDR1 is MNHEY, CDR2 SMNVEV (reference sequence). CDR3 length equals 15 residues. The CDR3 bases are TGTGCCAGCAGTCCACGGGGGGGGATGAACACTGAAGCTTTCTTT. Protein: CASSPRGGMNTEAFF.

The gene calls are TRBV30 and TRBJ2-2; D gene unclear. The germline CDR1 and CDR2 sequences are GTSNPN and SVGIG (reference sequence). The CDR3 has 16 amino acids. The ends were cut back, 2 bases at V and 0 bases at J, with 13 bases in the middle. The CDR3 DNA reads as TGTGCCTGGAGTACGTGGCGAACTACGAACACCGGGGAGCTGTTTTTT. Translating it yields CAWSTWRTTNTGELFF.

The genes are TRBV10-2 and TRBJ2-7; TRBD1 aligns across 7 bases. Germline V CDR1 and CDR2: WSHSY, SAAADI. CDR3 size: 15 residues. Losses at the gene ends were 0 bases for V and 5 bases for J; bases not matched to a gene: 7. The CDR3 DNA sequence: TGCGCCAGCAGTGAGTCGCGACAGGGTAGGAACGAGCAGTACTTC. Protein: CASSESRQGRNEQYF.

The CDR3 sequence is CASSETGRYEQYF. The DNA for the CDR3 is TGTGCCAGCAGCGAGACAGGGCGCTACGAGCAGTACTTC. The chain has TRBV5-4 and TRBJ2-7; TRBD1 agrees at 7 bases. Trimming at V came to 4 bases and at J to 3 bases, leaving 4 bases not matched to a gene. The CDR3 has 13 amino acids. Looked up from germline, CDR1 is SGHNT and CDR2 is YYREEE (reference sequence).

The chain carries TRBV7-9 and TRBJ1-2; maybe TRBD1 (5 bases). The CDR3 covers 15 residues. Germline V gene data show CDR1 as SEHNR and CDR2 as FQNEAQ (reference sequence). V was trimmed by 1 base and J by 8 bases, leaving 17 bases between them. The CDR3 loop reads CASSLVGERGGGYTF. The DNA of the CDR3 is TGTGCCAGCAGCTTAGTGGGTGAGAGGGGAGGAGGCTACACCTTC.

This chain joins TRBV11-2 and TRBJ1-4, with a possible D match to TRBD1 (5 bases). This CDR3 region has 16 residues. The V end was cut by 3 bases, the J end by 0 bases, with 11 bases between. CDR1 and CDR2 (germline): SGHAT, FQNNGV. CDR3 amino acids: CASSFQGPTTNEKLFF. Here the CDR3 DNA reads TGTGCCAGCAGCTTCCAGGGACCTACAACTAATGAAAAACTGTTTTTT.

This chain joins TRBV5-5 and TRBJ2-7; D is perhaps TRBD2 (6 bases). Looked up from germline, CDR1 is SGHKS and CDR2 is YYEKEE (reference sequence). Trimming left V 0 bases short and J 6 bases short, with 16 bases between. The CDR3 is 15 residues long. The CDR3 nucleotides read TGTGCCAGCAGCTTGGCTGGGGGGTACTTCCTCGAGCAGTACTTC. Encoded protein: CASSLAGGYFLEQYF.

This chain connects TRBV18 to TRBJ1-2, with no clear D. The length of the CDR3 is 14 residues. Trimming left V 1 base short and J 8 bases short, with 14 bases between. Germline assignment: CDR1 KGHSH and CDR2 LQKENI. In nucleotides, the CDR3 is TGTGCCAGCTCACCACTTCACGATCAGGCCGGCTACACCTTC. Translated, it gives CASSPLHDQAGYTF.

The rearrangement uses TRBV5-1 and TRBJ1-1; D uncertain. V was shortened by 5 bases and J by 1 base, with 9 bases between the two germline ends. CDR3 length: 13 amino acids. In germline, CDR1 is SGHRS, CDR2 YFSETQ. CDR3 loop: CASSADGNTEAFF. DNA for the CDR3: TGCGCCAGCAGTGCTGACGGGAACACTGAAGCTTTCTTT.

This clone was counted once. The J gene is TRBJ2-5, the V gene TRBV29-1; 10 nucleotides align to TRBD2. The ends lost 0 bases at V and 5 bases at J; junction bases unmatched: 9. The CDR3 loop spans 16 amino acids. The germline V gene has CDR1 SQVTM and CDR2 ANQGSEA. The chain's CDR3 is CSVEDPKREGRETQYF. For the CDR3, the DNA is TGCAGCGTTGAAGATCCTAAGCGGGAGGGCCGGGAGACCCAGTACTTC.